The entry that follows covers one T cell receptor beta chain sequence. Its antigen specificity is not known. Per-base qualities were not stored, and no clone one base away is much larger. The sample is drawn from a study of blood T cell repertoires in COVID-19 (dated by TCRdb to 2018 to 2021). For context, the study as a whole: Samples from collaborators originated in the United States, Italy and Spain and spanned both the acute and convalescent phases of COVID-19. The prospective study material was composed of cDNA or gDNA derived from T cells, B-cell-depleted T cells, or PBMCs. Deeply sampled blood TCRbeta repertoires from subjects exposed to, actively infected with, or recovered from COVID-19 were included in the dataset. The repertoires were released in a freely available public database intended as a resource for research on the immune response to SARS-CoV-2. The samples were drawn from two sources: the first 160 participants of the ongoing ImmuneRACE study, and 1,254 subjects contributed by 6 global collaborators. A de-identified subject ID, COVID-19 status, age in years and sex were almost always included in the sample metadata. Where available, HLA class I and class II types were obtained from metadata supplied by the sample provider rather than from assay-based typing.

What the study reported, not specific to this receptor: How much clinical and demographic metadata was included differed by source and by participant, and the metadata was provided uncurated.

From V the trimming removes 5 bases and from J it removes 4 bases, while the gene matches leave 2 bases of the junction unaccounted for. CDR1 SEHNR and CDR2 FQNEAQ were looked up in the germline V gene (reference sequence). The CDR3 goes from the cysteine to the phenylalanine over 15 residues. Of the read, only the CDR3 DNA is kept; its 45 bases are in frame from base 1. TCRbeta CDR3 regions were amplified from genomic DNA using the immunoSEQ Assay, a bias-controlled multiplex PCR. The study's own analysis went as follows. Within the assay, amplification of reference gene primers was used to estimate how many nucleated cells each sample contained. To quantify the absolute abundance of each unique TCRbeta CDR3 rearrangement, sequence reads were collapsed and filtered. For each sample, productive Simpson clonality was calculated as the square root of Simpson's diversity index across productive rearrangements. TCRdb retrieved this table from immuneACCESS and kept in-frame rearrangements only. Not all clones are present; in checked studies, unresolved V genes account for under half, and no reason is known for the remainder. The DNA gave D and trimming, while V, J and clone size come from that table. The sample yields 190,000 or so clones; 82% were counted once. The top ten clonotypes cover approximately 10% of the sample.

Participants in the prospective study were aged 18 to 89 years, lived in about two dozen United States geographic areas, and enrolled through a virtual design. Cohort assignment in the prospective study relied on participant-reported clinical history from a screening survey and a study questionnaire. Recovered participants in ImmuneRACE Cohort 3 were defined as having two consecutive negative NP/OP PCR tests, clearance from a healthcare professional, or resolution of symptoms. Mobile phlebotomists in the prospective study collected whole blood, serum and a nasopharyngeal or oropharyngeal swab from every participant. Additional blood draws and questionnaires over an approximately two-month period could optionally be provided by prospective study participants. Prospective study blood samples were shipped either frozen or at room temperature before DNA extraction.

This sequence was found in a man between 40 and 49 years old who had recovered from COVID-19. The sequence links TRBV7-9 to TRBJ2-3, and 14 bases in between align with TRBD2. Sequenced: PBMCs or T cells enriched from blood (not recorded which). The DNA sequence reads TGTGCCAGCAGCCGACTAGCGGGAGGGCCAGATACGCAGTATTTT. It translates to CASSRLAGGPDTQYF. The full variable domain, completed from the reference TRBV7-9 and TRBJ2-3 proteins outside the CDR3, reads DTGVSQNPRHKITKRGQNVTFRCDPISEHNRLYWYRQTLGQGPEFLTYFQNEAQLEKSRLLSDRFSAERPKGSFSTLEIQRTEQGDSAMYLCASSRLAGGPDTQYFGPGTRLTVL.